Following are 7 T cell receptor beta chains from one sample sequenced in a study of cytomegalovirus exposure and HLA in healthy donors. 13 Jbeta primers and 60 Vbeta primers were used for the PCR. The repertoire was sequenced with immunoSEQ multiplex PCR; TCRdb's copy has only in-frame clones and lacks some. Of roughly 180,000 clones in the sample, approximately 81% are singletons; the top ten hold 2.5%. Sequencing input: PBMCs. The receptors here all came from a female donor in good health and CMV-seronegative.

J is TRBJ2-5 and V is TRBV18, with 7 bases matching TRBD1. CDR1 KGHSH and CDR2 LQKENI come from the germline V gene. The CDR3 consists of 14 residues. The junction had 6 bases not matched to a gene; V was cut back by 4 bases and J by 4 bases. The CDR3 loop is CASSRQGNGETQYF. The DNA of the CDR3 is TGTGCCAGCTCACGACAGGGTAATGGAGAGACCCAGTACTTC.

The chain is built from TRBV6-5 and TRBJ1-5; D unclear. Germline-derived CDR1 and CDR2 are MNHEY and SVGAGI. Trimming took off 2 bases at V and 8 bases at J, with 13 bases between the two ends. The length of the CDR3 is 14 residues. The CDR3 spells CASSYDEGGEPQHF. The CDR3, as DNA: TGTGCCAGCAGTTACGATGAGGGCGGGGAGCCCCAGCATTTT.

This rearrangement joins TRBV5-4 to TRBJ2-7, with 13 bases that match TRBD2. V lost 3 bases to trimming and J lost 0 bases; unmatched junction nucleotides: 9. Per the germline V gene, CDR1 is SGHNT and CDR2 is YYREEE (reference sequence). The length of the CDR3 is 18 residues. The chain's CDR3 is CASSSRTSGGRSSYEQYF. CDR3 nucleotide sequence: TGTGCCAGCAGCTCTAGGACTAGCGGGGGAAGGAGCTCCTACGAGCAGTACTTC.

The chain is built from TRBV10-3 and TRBJ1-2, with D possibly being TRBD1 (5 bases). The germline V gene has CDR1 ENHRY and CDR2 SYGVKD. The V and J ends lost 3 bases and 4 bases respectively, with 12 bases between them. The CDR3 totals 14 residues. The CDR3 loop reads CAISDPDRGYGYTF. The DNA of the CDR3 is TGTGCCATCAGTGACCCCGACAGAGGCTATGGCTACACCTTC.

This chain joins TRBV27 and TRBJ2-1; D is perhaps TRBD2 (6 bases). This CDR3 comprises 16 residues. V lost 5 bases, J lost 8 bases, and 22 bases lay in between. Germline CDR1 is MNHEY and CDR2 is SMNVEV (reference sequence). For the CDR3, the DNA is TGTGCCAGCAGTACCTGGTCGGGCCAATCGGGGGATGAGCAGTTCTTC. It encodes CASSTWSGQSGDEQFF.

The chain combines TRBV4-3 with TRBJ1-1; 9 bases align to TRBD1. The CDR3 loop spans 14 amino acids. The junction had 2 bases not matched to a gene; V was cut back by 2 bases and J by 4 bases. Per germline, CDR1 LGHNA and CDR2 YSLEER. The chain's CDR3 is CASSQWDRATEAFF. The CDR3 DNA is TGCGCCAGCAGCCAATGGGACAGGGCCACTGAAGCTTTCTTT.

CDR3 in DNA: TGTGCCAGCAGTGGGGGGCCCAATGAGCAGTTCTTC. This translates into CASSGGPNEQFF. The rearrangement uses TRBV2 and TRBJ2-1, with D possibly matching TRBD1 (6 bases). The CDR3 spans 12 residues. Germline V CDR1 and CDR2: SNHLY, FYNNEI. The V gene lost 4 bases and the J gene lost 6 bases, with 7 bases spanning the gap.